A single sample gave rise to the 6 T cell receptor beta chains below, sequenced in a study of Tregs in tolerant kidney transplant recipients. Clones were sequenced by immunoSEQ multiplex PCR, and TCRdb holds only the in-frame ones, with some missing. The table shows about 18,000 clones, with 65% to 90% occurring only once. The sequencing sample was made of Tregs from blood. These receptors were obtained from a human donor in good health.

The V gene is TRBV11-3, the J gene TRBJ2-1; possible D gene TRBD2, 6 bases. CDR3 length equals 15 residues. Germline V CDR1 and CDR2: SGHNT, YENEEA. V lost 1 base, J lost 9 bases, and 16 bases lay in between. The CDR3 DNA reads TGTGCCAGCAGCTTAGTCGGACTACCATCGGGTGAGCAGTTCTTC. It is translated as CASSLVGLPSGEQFF.

The CDR3 is CASSFGVRESSYNEQFF. The CDR3 coding sequence is TGTGCCAGCAGCTTCGGTGTCCGGGAGAGCTCCTACAATGAGCAGTTCTTC. The chain joins TRBV5-8 to TRBJ2-1, with a possible D match to TRBD2 (6 bases). Trimming removed 2 bases at V and 0 bases at J, with 15 bases between. The CDR3 has 17 amino acids. Germline loops: CDR1 SGHTS, CDR2 YDEGEE. Full variable domain (outside the CDR3, taken from reference TRBV5-8 and TRBJ2-1): EAGVTQSPTHLIKTRGQQATLRCSPISGHTSVYWYQQALGLGLQFLLWYDEGEERNRGNFPPRFSGRQFPNYSSELNVNALELEDSALYLCASSFGVRESSYNEQFFGPGTRLTVL.

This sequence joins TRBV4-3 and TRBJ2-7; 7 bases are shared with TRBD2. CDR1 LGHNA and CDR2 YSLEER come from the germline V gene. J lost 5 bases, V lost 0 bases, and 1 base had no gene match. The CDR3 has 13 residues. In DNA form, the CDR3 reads TGCGCCAGCAGCCAAGATCGGGGGGACGAGCAGTACTTC. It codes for CASSQDRGDEQYF.

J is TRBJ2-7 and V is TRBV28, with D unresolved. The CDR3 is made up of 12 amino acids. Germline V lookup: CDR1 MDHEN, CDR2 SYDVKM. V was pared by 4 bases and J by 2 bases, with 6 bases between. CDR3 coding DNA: TGTGCCAGCAGTTCCCCGACCTACGAGCAGTACTTC. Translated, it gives CASSSPTYEQYF.

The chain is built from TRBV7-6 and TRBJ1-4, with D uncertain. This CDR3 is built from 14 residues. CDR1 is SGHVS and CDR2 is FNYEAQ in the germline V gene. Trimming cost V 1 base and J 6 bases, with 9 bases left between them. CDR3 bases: TGTGCCAGCAGCTTAGATTGGGCAGATGAAAAACTGTTTTTT. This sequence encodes CASSLDWADEKLFF.

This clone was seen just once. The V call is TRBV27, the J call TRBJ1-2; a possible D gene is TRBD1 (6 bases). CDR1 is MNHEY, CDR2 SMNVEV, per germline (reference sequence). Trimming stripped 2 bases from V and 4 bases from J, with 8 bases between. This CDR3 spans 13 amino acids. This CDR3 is CASSLTGTYGYTF. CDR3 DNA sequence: TGTGCCAGCAGTTTAACAGGGACCTATGGCTACACCTTC.